Following are 22 T cell receptor beta chains from one sample sequenced in a study of Graves' ophthalmopathy and Graves' hyperthyroidism. Scientists amplified the TCR beta CDR3 regions from RNA transcripts. First-round RT-PCR used HTBI primers; second-round multiplex PCR followed. TCRdb analysed the multiplex PCR reads with MiXCR anew, one entry per CDR3 protein. The sample carries 650,000 to 900,000 distinct CDR3 sequences, 40% recorded once. Source material: peripheral blood. Receptor source: an adult man with Graves' ophthalmopathy.

In this sample, this clonotype turned up a few times. The junction and the germline gene differ at one end; a read error may be behind it. The chain employs TRBV5-1 and TRBJ1-5; D not resolved. CDR3 size: 15 residues. Germline V gives CDR1 SGHRS, CDR2 YFSETQ. The CDR3 nucleotides are TGTGCCAGCAGCTTGAGTGTCTATAGCAATCAGCCCCAGCATTTT. Its protein is CASSLSVYSNQPQHF.

This clonotype was seen a handful of times. J is TRBJ2-2 and V is TRBV7-9; D is perhaps TRBD1 (5 bases). Trimming took off 5 bases at V and 9 bases at J, with 7 bases between the two ends. The CDR3 consists of 11 residues. Germline CDR1 is SEHNR and CDR2 is FQNEAQ (reference sequence). The CDR3 sequence is CASSPDRELFF. CDR3 nucleotides: TGTGCCAGCAGCCCGGACAGGGAGCTGTTTTTT. The entire variable domain, with the rest obtained from reference TRBV7-9 and TRBJ2-2, is as follows: DTGVSQNPRHKITKRGQNVTFRCDPISEHNRLYWYRQTLGQGPEFLTYFQNEAQLEKSRLLSDRFSAERPKGSFSTLEIQRTEQGDSAMYLCASSPDRELFFGEGSRLTVL.

This clonotype has at least ten counts. The J gene is TRBJ1-5, the V gene TRBV6-6; D not resolved. Germline CDR1 MNHNY, CDR2 SVGAGI (reference sequence). The CDR3 spans 13 residues. Trimming removed 1 base at V and 4 bases at J, with 5 bases between. CDR3 protein: CASSYLGNQPQHF. DNA of the CDR3: TGTGCCAGCAGTTACTTGGGTAATCAGCCCCAGCATTTT.

This clonotype has just a few counts. The rearrangement uses TRBV7-9 and TRBJ2-2; the match to TRBD2 covers 7 bases. This CDR3 contains 15 residues. After removal of 0 bases from V and 3 bases from J, the junction contained 1 base not matched to a gene. Germline values: CDR1 SEHNR, CDR2 FQNEAQ (reference sequence). The CDR3 region has the DNA TGTGCCAGCAGCTTAGCCAGCGGGGACACCGGGGAGCTGTTTTTT. Protein sequence: CASSLASGDTGELFF.

Turning to this clonotype: A junction boundary mismatches the germline segment, possibly from a read error. The rearrangement joins TRBV10-2 to TRBJ1-5, with D perhaps TRBD1 (6 bases). The CDR3 has 17 amino acids. Germline V gene data show CDR1 as WSHSY and CDR2 as SAAADI. The CDR3: CASIPGHPAASNQPQHF. Here the CDR3 DNA reads TGTGCCAGTATTCCGGGACACCCCGCGGCTAGCAATCAGCCCCAGCATTTT.

The chain employs TRBV19 and TRBJ2-7; possible D gene TRBD1, 5 bases. V shed 3 bases and J shed 3 bases, with 15 bases lying between them. The CDR3 spans 15 residues. Germline V lookup: CDR1 LNHDA, CDR2 SQIVND (reference sequence). CDR3 coding DNA: TGTGCCAGTAGTATCGGACATCGTGGGAACTACGAGCAGTACTTC. This codes for CASSIGHRGNYEQYF. The variable domain in full, completed from reference TRBV19 and TRBJ2-7, reads DGGITQSPKYLFRKEGQNVTLSCEQNLNHDAMYWYRQDPGQGLRLIYYSQIVNDFQKGDIAEGYSVSREKKESFPLTVTSAQKNPTAFYLCASSIGHRGNYEQYFGPGTRLTVT.

To note about this clonotype: This likely comes from a read error, as the CDR3 has no conserved phenylalanine or tryptophan at its end. This chain joins TRBV9 and TRBJ2-7; D uncertain. This CDR3 has 14 amino acids. From germline, CDR1 is SGDLS and CDR2 YYNGEE. Between the trimmed V and J ends, which lost 4 bases and 5 bases, there was a span of 16 bases. CDR3 protein: CASSQDLAWDEQYL. In DNA form, the CDR3 reads TGTGCCAGCAGCCAAGATCTGGCATGGGACGAGCAGTACCTC.

In its sample, this clonotype was seen a few times. The chain couples TRBV7-9 to TRBJ2-7, with no clear D. V was cut by 1 base and J by 4 bases, with 11 bases left in between. Looked up from germline, CDR1 is SEHNR and CDR2 is FQNEAQ (reference sequence). CDR3 size: 14 residues. The CDR3 DNA reads as TGTGCCAGCAGCTTAGAACAGAATGGGTACGAGCAGTACTTC. Translation: CASSLEQNGYEQYF.

The gene calls are TRBV29-1 and TRBJ1-4; D is uncertain. The germline gives CDR1 SQVTM, CDR2 ANQGSEA. The CDR3 runs 14 residues. Trimming left V 1 base short and J 7 bases short, with 13 bases between. The CDR3 nucleotides read TGCAGCGTTGAAGCAGATATTCGGGGTGAAAAACTGTTTTTT. This codes for CSVEADIRGEKLFF.

The rearrangement joins TRBV12-3 or TRBV12-4 to TRBJ2-7; 8 nucleotides match TRBD2. The ends lost 4 bases at V and 1 base at J; junction bases unmatched: 9. This CDR3 region has 16 residues. CDR3 in amino acids: CASSSPASGRSYEQYF. CDR3 DNA sequence: TGTGCCAGCAGTTCCCCGGCAAGCGGGAGATCCTACGAGCAGTACTTC.

The count of this clonotype is one. The chain employs TRBV29-1 and TRBJ2-6, with D possibly matching TRBD2 (6 bases). This CDR3 has 14 residues. Germline values: CDR1 SQVTM, CDR2 ANQGSEA. Trimming cost V 4 bases and J 4 bases, with 11 bases left between them. DNA for the CDR3: TGCAGCGTTGGGGGGGAGGAAGGGGCCAACGTCCTGACTTTC. Its translation: CSVGGEEGANVLTF.

The table lists this clonotype with a few counts. Since the CDR3 does not end with the conserved phenylalanine or tryptophan, this likely comes from a read error. The DNA is omitted, as the CDR3 cannot be located on it reliably, and the CDR3 follows TCRdb's listing. The rearrangement uses TRBV7-2 and TRBJ2-7; no check of the table's D call, TRBD1, against the DNA was made. The CDR3 sequence runs 8 residues, both termini included. Germline V gene lookup returns CDR1 SGHTA and CDR2 FQGNSA. The CDR3 is CASSRKGA.

The genes are TRBV20-1 and TRBJ1-3, with D perhaps matching TRBD1 (5 bases). The V gene lost 7 bases and the J gene lost 0 bases, with 13 bases spanning the gap. The length of the CDR3 is 14 residues. Germline CDR1 reads DFQATT; CDR2 reads SNEGSKA (reference sequence). The CDR3 DNA reads TGCAGTGTTTCCGGTGGGGGCTCTGGAAACACCATATATTTT. Protein product: CSVSGGGSGNTIYF.

On this clonotype: A much larger clone is a single base away; this may be a read error. This CDR3 fails to terminate in the conserved phenylalanine or tryptophan, so it likely reflects a read error. This chain uses TRBV29-1 with TRBJ2-7; 7 bases fit TRBD2. The CDR3 sequence is 13 residues long. With V trimmed by 6 bases and J by 0 bases, 5 bases remained unmatched. Germline V CDR1 and CDR2: SQVTM, ANQGSEA. The CDR3 spells CSVQAGTSYEQYS. The CDR3 DNA is TGCAGCGTCCAAGCGGGGACCTCCTACGAGCAGTACTCC.

This clonotype occurred a few times. This chain links TRBV7-9 with TRBJ1-3; no reliable D call. Trimming took off 3 bases at V and 4 bases at J, with 10 bases between the two ends. CDR1 SEHNR and CDR2 FQNEAQ come from the germline V gene (reference sequence). The CDR3 length is 14 residues. This CDR3 reads CASSFGVPGNTIYF. The DNA of the CDR3 is TGTGCCAGCAGCTTCGGGGTGCCGGGAAACACCATATATTTT.

This clonotype was seen at least ten times. The V call is TRBV5-1, the J call TRBJ2-7; tentatively, D is TRBD2 (5 bases). Germline V gene data show CDR1 as SGHRS and CDR2 as YFSETQ. The CDR3 runs 14 residues. The V and J ends lost 0 bases and 7 bases respectively, with 14 bases between them. CDR3 sequence: CASSLDGRGKEQYF. In DNA, the CDR3 is TGCGCCAGCAGCTTGGATGGACGGGGAAAGGAGCAGTACTTC.

This clonotype was counted many times. V and J are TRBV15 and TRBJ1-4, with a weak D call TRBD1 (5 bases). CDR1 LNHNV and CDR2 YYDKDF come from the germline V gene (reference sequence). CDR3 length: 15 amino acids. Trimming took off 3 bases at V and 5 bases at J, with 13 bases between the two ends. DNA of the CDR3: TGTGCCACCAGCAGGCCGGGACGGAACAATGAAAAACTGTTTTTT. Amino acids: CATSRPGRNNEKLFF. The full variable domain, in which reference TRBV15 and TRBJ1-4 provide the parts outside the CDR3, is DAMVIQNPRYQVTQFGKPVTLSCSQTLNHNVMYWYQQKSSQAPKLLFHYYDKDFNNEADTPDNFQSRRPNTSFCFLDIRSPGLGDTAMYLCATSRPGRNNEKLFFGSGTQLSVL.

This clonotype was detected only a few times. The chain links TRBV5-4 to TRBJ1-2; D is undetermined. With 1 base removed from V and 1 base from J, the gap between germline ends came to 8 bases. Germline V CDR1 and CDR2: SGHNT, YYREEE (reference sequence). This CDR3 comprises 14 residues. The CDR3 DNA is TGTGCCAGCAGCTTGTACAACTTTAACTATGGCTACACCTTC. Residues: CASSLYNFNYGYTF.

In its sample, this clonotype was seen a few times. The rearrangement links TRBV7-9 to TRBJ2-6; the match to TRBD1 covers 10 bases. This CDR3 contains 17 residues. V lost 5 bases, J lost 0 bases, and 4 bases stayed unmatched. Germline CDR1 is SEHNR and CDR2 is FQNEAQ (reference sequence). The CDR3 loop reads CASSGTGVSSGANVLTF. The CDR3 bases are TGTGCCAGCAGCGGGACAGGGGTATCCTCTGGGGCCAACGTCCTGACTTTC.

In its sample, this clonotype was seen a few times. The chain links TRBV5-1 to TRBJ2-7, with 9 bases identical to TRBD1. The CDR3 has 15 residues. Trimming removed 3 bases from V and 2 bases from J; junction bases left unmatched: 6. Germline-derived CDR1 and CDR2 are SGHRS and YFSETQ. The CDR3 region is CASSSRDRATYEQYF. CDR3 sequence (DNA): TGCGCCAGCAGCTCCCGGGACAGGGCGACCTACGAGCAGTACTTC.

This clonotype was counted between two and nine times. CDR3 nucleotides: TGTGCCAGCAGCTTAGGAGAGGGTTCTAGCTATGGCTACACCTTC. The encoded protein is CASSLGEGSSYGYTF. The chain is built from TRBV7-9 and TRBJ1-2, with unresolved D. Germline lookup yields CDR1 SEHNR and CDR2 FQNEAQ (reference sequence). V was clipped by 1 base and J by 4 bases, with 13 bases between them. This CDR3 is 15 amino acids long.

The CDR3 nucleotides read TGTGCCAGCAGTTTAGCTGCGGACACCGGGGAGCTGTTTTTT. Translating gives CASSLAADTGELFF. The chain couples TRBV25-1 to TRBJ2-2; D uncertain. Germline V lookup: CDR1 MGHDK, CDR2 SYGVNS. The ends were cut back, 5 bases at V and 3 bases at J, with 10 bases in the middle. This CDR3 is built from 14 residues.